The T cell receptor (beta chain) under discussion was sequenced for a study of blood T cell repertoires in COVID-19. Assay: immunoSEQ multiplex PCR; the TCRdb copy retains only in-frame clones and omits some. Here the sample spans 200,000 to 300,000 clones, roughly four fifths being singletons. This CDR3 is built from 12 residues. CDR1 and CDR2 from the germline V gene are SGHRS and YFSETQ. Trimming stripped 0 bases from V and 6 bases from J, with 7 bases between. This TCR was recovered from a woman in her 70s with acute or convalescent COVID-19. The rearrangement links TRBV5-1 to TRBJ2-7; D call uncertain. Sequencing was done on a sample of peripheral blood. CDR3 nucleotides: TGCGCCAGCAGCTTGGAACATTTCGAGCAGTACTTC. Encoded protein: CASSLEHFEQYF.